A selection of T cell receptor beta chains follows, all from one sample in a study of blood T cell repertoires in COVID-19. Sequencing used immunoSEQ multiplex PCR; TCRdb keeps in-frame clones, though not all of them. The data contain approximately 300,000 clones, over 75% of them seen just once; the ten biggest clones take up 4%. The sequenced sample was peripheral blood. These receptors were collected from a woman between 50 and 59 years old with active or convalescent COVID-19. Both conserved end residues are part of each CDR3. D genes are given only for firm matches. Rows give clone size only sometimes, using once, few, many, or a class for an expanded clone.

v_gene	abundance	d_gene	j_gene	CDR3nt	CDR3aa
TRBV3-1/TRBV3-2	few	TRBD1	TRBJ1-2	TGTGCCAGCAGCCGCTGGACAGGGGGCCCAAATTATGGCTACACCTTC	CASSRWTGGPNYGYTF
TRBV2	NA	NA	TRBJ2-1	TGTGCCAGCAGTCCGGGACTGTCGGGTGAGCAGTTCTTC	CASSPGLSGEQFF
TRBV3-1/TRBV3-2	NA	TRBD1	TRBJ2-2	TGTGCCAGCAGCCAGGCCGGGACAGGGAACACCGGGGAGCTGTTTTTT	CASSQAGTGNTGELFF
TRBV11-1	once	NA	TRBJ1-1	TGTGCCAGCAGCTTAGAACCCTACAGGGACACTGAAGCTTTCTTT	CASSLEPYRDTEAFF
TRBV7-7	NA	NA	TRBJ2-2	TGTGCTAGCAGCCCCGACAGGCGAGCCACCGGGGAGCTGTTTTTT	CASSPDRRATGELFF
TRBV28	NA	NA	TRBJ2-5	TGTGCCAGCAGTTTAGGCAGTCTAGAGACCCAGTACTTC	CASSLGSLETQYF
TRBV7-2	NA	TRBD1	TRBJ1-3	TGTGCCAGCAGCTATGGGTGGACAGGGACGGCTGGAAACACCATATATTTT	CASSYGWTGTAGNTIYF
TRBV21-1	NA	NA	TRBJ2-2	TGTGCCAGCCGTTACACCGGGGAGCTGTTTTTT	CASRYTGELFF
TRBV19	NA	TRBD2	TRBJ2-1	TGTGCCAGTAGGCTAGCGGGCGTTGCTTCCTACAATGAGCAGTTCTTC	CASRLAGVASYNEQFF
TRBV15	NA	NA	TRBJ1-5	TGTGCCACCAGCTCGACAGGAGGCAATCAGCCCCAGCATTTT	CATSSTGGNQPQHF
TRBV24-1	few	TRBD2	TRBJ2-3	TGTGCCACCAGTGATCCTCGGGACAGATGGACTAGCGGGAGCGGGAGTAGCACAGATACGCAGTATTTT	CATSDPRDRWTSGSGSSTDTQYF
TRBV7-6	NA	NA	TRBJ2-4	TGTGCCAGCAGCTTCGGTCCGTTTGGAGGGGCGGCCAAAAACATTCAGTACTTC	CASSFGPFGGAAKNIQYF
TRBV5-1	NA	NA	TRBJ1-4	TGCGCCAGCAGCTTGGCTGCTGGGGCTGAGGAAAAACTGTTTTTT	CASSLAAGAEEKLFF
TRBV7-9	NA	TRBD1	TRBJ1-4	TGTGCCAGCAGCTTTACCGGGACAGCGAATGAAAAACTGTTTTTT	CASSFTGTANEKLFF
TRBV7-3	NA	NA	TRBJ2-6	TGTGCCAGCAGCCCCACAGCTGCTGGGGCCAACGTCCTGACTTTC	CASSPTAAGANVLTF
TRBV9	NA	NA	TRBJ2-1	TGTGCCAGCAGCGTATTTGTGGGGGGAAGTTCCTACAATGAGCAGTTCTTC	CASSVFVGGSSYNEQFF
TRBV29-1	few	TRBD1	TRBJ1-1	TGCAGCGTCCTAGGGGGCCTCTCCACTGAAGCTTTCTTT	CSVLGGLSTEAFF
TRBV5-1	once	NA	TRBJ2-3	TGCGCCAGCAGCTTGGGTTCCCTTTTGACAGATACGCAGTATTTT	CASSLGSLLTDTQYF
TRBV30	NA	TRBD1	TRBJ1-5	TGTGCCTGGAGTGCCGGGACAGGGGATCAGCCCCAGCATTTT	CAWSAGTGDQPQHF
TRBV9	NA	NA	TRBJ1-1	TGTGCCAGCAGCGCCTGGGAGGGGGACACTGAAGCTTTCTTT	CASSAWEGDTEAFF
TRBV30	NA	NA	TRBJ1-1	TGTGCCTGGAATGTCAGGGTTAACACTGAAGCTTTCTTT	CAWNVRVNTEAFF
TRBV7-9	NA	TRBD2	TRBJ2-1	TGTGCCAGCAGCTCAACCTCCGCTAGCGGGAGGTTCAATGAGCAGTTCTTC	CASSSTSASGRFNEQFF
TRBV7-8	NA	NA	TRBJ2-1	TGTGCCAGCAGCTTAGCAGGGAGAGCCTACAATGAGCAGTTCTTC	CASSLAGRAYNEQFF
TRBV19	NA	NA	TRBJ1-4	TGTGCCAGTAGTATCCAGCGGGGGGAGATTGAAAAACTGTTTTTT	CASSIQRGEIEKLFF
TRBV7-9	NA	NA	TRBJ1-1	TGTGCCAGCGAGCCCGGGGTGAACACTGAAGCTTTCTTT	CASEPGVNTEAFF
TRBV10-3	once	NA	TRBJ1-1	TGTGCCATCAGTGAGACGGGGAACACTGAAGCTTTCTTT	CAISETGNTEAFF
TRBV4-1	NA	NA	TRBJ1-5	TGCGCCAGCAGCCTCGAAGAGGGCACAGCTAGCAATCAGCCCCAGCATTTT	CASSLEEGTASNQPQHF
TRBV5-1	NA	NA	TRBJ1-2	TGCGCCAGCAGCTTGGAGTCTGGAGGGATGAATGGCTACACCTTC	CASSLESGGMNGYTF
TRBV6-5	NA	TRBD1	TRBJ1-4	TGTGCCAGCAGGGATGACAGGGCGGGTGAAAAACTGTTTTTT	CASRDDRAGEKLFF
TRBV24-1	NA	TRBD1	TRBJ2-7	TGTGCCACCAGCGCCGACAGGGATGGGCGTTATGGCGAGCAGTACTTC	CATSADRDGRYGEQYF
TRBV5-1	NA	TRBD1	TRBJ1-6	TGCGCCAGCAGAGAACCGGGACAGGGATATTCACCCCTCCACTTT	CASREPGQGYSPLHF
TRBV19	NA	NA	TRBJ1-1	TGTGCCAGTAGTATATTGGCGACAGGGAACACTGAAGCTTTCTTT	CASSILATGNTEAFF
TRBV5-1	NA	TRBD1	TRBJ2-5	TGCGCCAGCAGCCATCCGGGACAGGGTGGGGAGACCCAGTACTTC	CASSHPGQGGETQYF
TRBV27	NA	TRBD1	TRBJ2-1	TGTGCCAGCAGCCTTACAGGGGAACTAGTTGAGCAGTTCTTC	CASSLTGELVEQFF
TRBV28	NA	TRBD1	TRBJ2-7	TGTGCCAGCAGCCCCGGACAGGGTGGCTACGAGCAGTACTTC	CASSPGQGGYEQYF
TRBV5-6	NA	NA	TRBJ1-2	TGTGCCAGCAGCTTAGAGCGTTATGGCTACACCTTC	CASSLERYGYTF
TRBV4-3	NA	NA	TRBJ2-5	TGCGCCAGCAGCTACCGGTCTTGGGAGACCCAGTACTTC	CASSYRSWETQYF
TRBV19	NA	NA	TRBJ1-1	TGTGCCAGTTTGGACAGAACCCCGAACACTGAAGCTTTCTTT	CASLDRTPNTEAFF
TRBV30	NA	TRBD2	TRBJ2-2	TGTGCCTGGAGAGGCCAGCGGGGGGGGACCGGGGAGCTGTTTTTT	CAWRGQRGGTGELFF
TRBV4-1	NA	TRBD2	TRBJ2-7	TGCGCCAGCAGCCAAGAGGGCGGGGGGGCCTCCTACGAGCAGTACTTC	CASSQEGGGASYEQYF
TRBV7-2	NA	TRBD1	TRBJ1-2	TGTGCCAGCAGCCCCCGGCAGGGGGCAGTGGGTGGCTACACCTTC	CASSPRQGAVGGYTF
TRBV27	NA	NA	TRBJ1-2	TGTGCCAGCAGTCCCCGCGAGGCCCCTGGAGGTTACTATGGCTACACCTTC	CASSPREAPGGYYGYTF
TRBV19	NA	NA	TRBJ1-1	TGTGCCAGTAGTATATACAGGGATATGGGCACTGAAGCTTTCTTT	CASSIYRDMGTEAFF
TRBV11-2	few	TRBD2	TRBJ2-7	TGTGCCAGCAGTTTCTGGACTAGCCACGCGCGTGAGCAGTACTTC	CASSFWTSHAREQYF
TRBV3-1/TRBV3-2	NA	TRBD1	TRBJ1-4	TGTGCCAGCAGCAGCTCGCAGGGGGTTGTGGCTGAAAAACTGTTTTTT	CASSSSQGVVAEKLFF
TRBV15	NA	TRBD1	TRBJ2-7	TGTGCCACCAGCAGAGCCCCTACAGGGGGCCGCTACGAGCAGTACTTC	CATSRAPTGGRYEQYF
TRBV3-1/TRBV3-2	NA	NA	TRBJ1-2	TGTGCCAGCAGCCAATCTACGACAGTCAACTATTATGGCTACACCTTC	CASSQSTTVNYYGYTF
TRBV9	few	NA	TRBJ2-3	TGTGCCAGCAGCGTAGAGGGGGGGGCAGATACGCAGTATTTT	CASSVEGGADTQYF
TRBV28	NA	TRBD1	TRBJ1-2	TGTGCCAGCAGTTCCCATTCGGACAGGGCTGGCTACACCTTC	CASSSHSDRAGYTF
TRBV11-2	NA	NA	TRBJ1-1	TGTGCCAGCAGACGTATGGGCAGGGCAAACACTGAAGCTTTCTTT	CASRRMGRANTEAFF
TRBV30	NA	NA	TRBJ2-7	TGTGCCTGGAGTTCCGTCGCCTACGAGCAGTACTTC	CAWSSVAYEQYF
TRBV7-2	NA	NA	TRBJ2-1	TGTGCCAGCAGCACCGACTATCGGCTTTACCCGGAGCAGTTCTTC	CASSTDYRLYPEQFF
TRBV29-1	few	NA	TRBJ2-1	TGCAGCGTCAAAGGTGGGGGGAGTTCCTACAATGAGCAGTTCTTC	CSVKGGGSSYNEQFF